The source of this T cell receptor beta chain is a study of CD4 T cells in relation to SARS-CoV-2 and coronaviruses. On the study more broadly: TCR beta CDR3s were sequenced after approximately ten-day antigen culture of PBMCs.

A word on this clone: What it recognizes is unknown.

Study-wide results and limits: Samples before the pandemic and after infection were not matched within any donor.

Unexposed donor CD4+ T cells date from about 2011-2018, before the COVID-19 pandemic. Isolation of CD4+ T cells took place after about 10 days in culture. Unexposed-donor CD4+ T cells were probed with SARS-CoV-2 S/N and four cold-coronavirus spikes, cells permitting. PBMCs were plated at about 2 million per well in IL-2-containing medium. This CDR3 is built from 13 residues. V was cut by 7 bases and J by 4 bases, with 13 bases left in between. From germline, CDR1 is SGHAT and CDR2 FQNNGV. Produced via immunoSEQ multiplex PCR; TCRdb's table is partial and in-frame only. The repertoire holds about 22,000 clones, with around four fifths as singletons.

The rearrangement joins TRBV11-2 to TRBJ1-1, with D maybe TRBD1 (5 bases). The sequence came from a human donor in good health. The source material was CD4+ T cells from PBMCs, cultured in vitro. The CDR3 region has the DNA TGTGCCAGCACCCGAAACCAGGGCACTGAAGCTTTCTTT. Its translation is CASTRNQGTEAFF.